The TCR beta chain described here comes from a study of Tregs in tolerant kidney transplant recipients. Whole-study findings and limits: Biological reproducibility was not directly addressed, but technical replication error appeared minimal. Expanding Tregs on activated donor B cells appeared to best identify donor-specific TCRbeta clones. The small number of patients limits these findings pending further validation.

The table lists this clone with a few counts. Antigen unknown. V dropped 1 base and J dropped 6 bases, with 16 bases sitting between them. This CDR3 comprises 16 residues. Germline values: CDR1 SGDLS, CDR2 YYNGEE. Data came from immunoSEQ multiplex PCR; TCRdb stores just in-frame clones and leaves some out. There are around 16,000 clones in the sample; just over 90% occur only once, and about an eighth lies in the top ten. Thawed PBMCs were FACS-sorted into unstimulated CD4+CD25+CD127- regulatory T cells, CD4+CD25- non-regulatory cells, CD4 and CD8 cells. The TCR was taken from a human donor in good health. The chain employs TRBV9 and TRBJ2-2, with D perhaps being TRBD1 or TRBD2 (5 bases each). Sequencing was performed on CD8+ T cells from blood. The CDR3, as DNA: TGTGCCAGCAGCGTACCCGGGACGGGGAGTGCCGGGGAGCTGTTTTTT. Translated, it gives CASSVPGTGSAGELFF.